A selection of T cell receptor beta chains follows, all from one sample in a study of Tregs in tolerant kidney transplant recipients. Assay used: immunoSEQ multiplex PCR; TCRdb lists only in-frame clones, some missing. The sample has around 20,000 clones; roughly four fifths are singletons. The sequenced material came from Tregs from blood. All receptors come from a human donor in good health. Each CDR3 is given with its conserved first and last residue. D genes are given only for firm matches. Clone size is not always given. Where it is, it says once, few, many or a class for expanded clones.

V gene	D gene	J gene	clone size	CDR3 protein	CDR3 DNA
TRBV7-9	.	TRBJ1-2	.	CASSLPSRFWGYTF	TGTGCCAGCAGCCTACCAAGTCGGTTCTGGGGCTACACCTTC
TRBV6-9	TRBD2	TRBJ2-7	.	CASSGIREGHDEQYF	TGTGCCAGCAGCGGAATCCGGGAGGGCCACGACGAGCAGTACTTC
TRBV18	TRBD2	TRBJ2-2	.	CASSLRTSGLVGELFF	TGTGCCAGCTCACTCCGGACTAGCGGATTAGTCGGGGAGCTGTTTTTT
TRBV25-1	.	TRBJ2-1	.	CASRGSEGWNEQFF	TGTGCCAGCAGGGGCTCGGAGGGGTGGAATGAGCAGTTCTTC
TRBV7-2	.	TRBJ2-4	.	CASSSPPWGKNIQYF	TGTGCCAGCAGCTCCCCACCTTGGGGCAAAAACATTCAGTACTTC
TRBV6-6	.	TRBJ2-1	once	CASSYSQGGGNEQFF	TGTGCCAGCAGTTACTCCCAAGGAGGGGGCAATGAGCAGTTCTTC
TRBV11-2	TRBD2	TRBJ2-1	.	CASSRTSGSNEQFF	TGTGCCAGCAGTCGGACTAGCGGATCCAATGAGCAGTTCTTC
TRBV6-5	.	TRBJ2-7	.	CASSYSLVTASYEQYF	TGTGCCAGCAGTTACTCATTGGTGACAGCCTCCTACGAGCAGTACTTC
TRBV6-1	.	TRBJ1-2	.	CASSEVSVYGYTF	TGTGCCAGCAGTGAAGTTTCGGTCTATGGCTACACCTTC
TRBV2	TRBD2	TRBJ2-7	few	CASMRGEPYPHEQYF	TGTGCCAGCATGCGGGGGGAGCCCTATCCCCACGAGCAGTACTTC
TRBV7-8	TRBD2	TRBJ2-2	.	CASSLAGLAGVGELFF	TGTGCCAGCAGCTTAGCGGGACTAGCGGGGGTCGGGGAGCTGTTTTTT
TRBV9	.	TRBJ2-2	.	CASRGAANTGELFF	TGTGCCTCGAGGGGGGCGGCGAACACCGGGGAGCTGTTTTTT
TRBV27	.	TRBJ1-2	.	CASRATGRGYGYTF	TGTGCCAGCAGGGCGACGGGGCGGGGCTATGGCTACACCTTC
TRBV6-5	.	TRBJ1-6	.	CASQPPGGGNSPLHF	TGTGCCAGCCAACCTCCCGGAGGGGGTAATTCACCCCTCCACTTT
TRBV5-1	TRBD1	TRBJ2-7	.	CASSRTGETYEQYF	TGCGCCAGCAGTCGGACAGGGGAGACCTACGAGCAGTACTTC
TRBV7-2	.	TRBJ2-1	once	CASSLFVNEQFF	TGTGCCAGCAGCTTATTCGTCAATGAGCAGTTCTTC
TRBV5-1	.	TRBJ2-7	.	CASSFDSSSYEQYF	TGCGCCAGCAGCTTTGACTCCTCCTCCTACGAGCAGTACTTC
TRBV30	TRBD1	TRBJ2-3	once	CAWGPGQDMYF	TGTGCCTGGGGTCCTGGACAGGACATGTATTTT
TRBV14	.	TRBJ2-3	.	CASSQAIADTQYF	TGTGCCAGCAGCCAAGCCATCGCAGATACGCAGTATTTT
TRBV2	.	TRBJ2-1	.	CASRGRRNNEQFF	TGTGCCAGCAGGGGACGGCGAAACAATGAGCAGTTCTTC
TRBV6-1	.	TRBJ1-1	.	CASSVLSRQNTEAFF	TGTGCCAGCAGTGTTCTCAGCAGGCAGAACACTGAAGCTTTCTTT
TRBV7-2	TRBD1	TRBJ2-5	.	CASSYDREEAQYF	TGTGCCAGCAGCTATGACAGGGAAGAGGCCCAGTACTTC
TRBV25-1	TRBD1	TRBJ1-6	.	CASSGTGVPLHF	TGTGCCAGCAGTGGTACAGGGGTACCCCTCCACTTT
TRBV2	.	TRBJ1-4	.	CASSVPLDISTNEKLFF	TGTGCCAGCAGTGTTCCCCTGGACATTTCAACTAATGAAAAACTGTTTTTT
TRBV20-1	.	TRBJ1-1	.	CSASRQRGAFF	TGCAGTGCTAGCAGGCAGAGGGGAGCTTTCTTT
TRBV7-2	TRBD2	TRBJ2-3	.	CASSLESSGWNTQYF	TGTGCCAGCAGCTTAGAGTCTAGCGGGTGGAATACGCAGTATTTT
TRBV7-9	.	TRBJ1-5	few	CASSLEAGPQHF	TGTGCCAGCAGCTTAGAGGCCGGGCCCCAGCATTTT
TRBV6-6	TRBD1	TRBJ1-1	.	CASSYDREGTEAFF	TGTGCCAGCAGTTACGACAGGGAGGGCACTGAAGCTTTCTTT
TRBV5-1	.	TRBJ1-1	.	CASSLDSSGTEAFF	TGCGCCAGCAGCCTGGACAGCTCTGGCACTGAAGCTTTCTTT
TRBV30	.	TRBJ2-7	.	CAWRTGTVRPYEQYF	TGTGCCTGGAGAACCGGGACTGTGAGACCCTACGAGCAGTACTTC
TRBV5-1	.	TRBJ2-7	.	CASSLVRGTISYEQYF	TGCGCCAGCAGCTTGGTTAGGGGGACGATATCCTACGAGCAGTACTTC
TRBV7-9	.	TRBJ1-5	.	CASGGRNFNQPQHF	TGTGCCAGCGGCGGTCGGAACTTCAATCAGCCCCAGCATTTT
TRBV6-5	TRBD1	TRBJ2-5	.	CASSPRGPIEETQYF	TGTGCCAGCAGTCCGAGGGGGCCTATAGAAGAGACCCAGTACTTC
TRBV5-6	.	TRBJ2-1	few	CASSLFTRGQFF	TGTGCCAGCAGCTTGTTTACTAGAGGGCAGTTCTTC
TRBV6-1	.	TRBJ1-5	few	CASIIQEGQPQHF	TGTGCCAGCATTATTCAGGAGGGTCAGCCCCAGCATTTT